The rows below give T cell receptor beta chains drawn from one sample of a study of CD8+CD57+ T cells in acquired aplastic anemia. TCRdb processed the reads anew with MiXCR; each CDR3 protein has one entry. Among around 79,000 distinct CDR3 sequences listed, around 70% were seen once. Sequenced: sorted CD4+, CD8+, or CD8+CD57+ T cells (not recorded which) from PBMCs. Receptors originate from a human donor with aplastic anemia. The CDR3 runs from the conserved cysteine through the conserved F or W. Fields, in order: V gene, J gene, clone size, D gene, CDR3 DNA, CDR3 protein. The D gene is left open where the match is weak. The size of a clone is reported for some rows only, either as once, few or many, or as a class for expanded clones.

>TRBV29-1|TRBJ2-5|-|-
TGCAGCGTTGGGTGGGGTGGCGGCGAGACCCAGTACTTC
CSVGWGGGETQYF
>TRBV4-2|TRBJ1-5|-|-
TGTGCCAGCAGCTTCTGGCGGAATCAGCCCCAGCATTTT
CASSFWRNQPQHF
>TRBV29-1|TRBJ2-1|-|-
TGCAGCGTCCCCCTAGCGAACGATGAGCAGTTCTTC
CSVPLANDEQFF
>TRBV7-6|TRBJ2-1|once|-
TGTGCCAGCAGCTGGGACTCGTATAATGAGCAGTTCTTC
CASSWDSYNEQFF
>TRBV2|TRBJ1-4|-|-
TGTGCCAGCAGTGCGGGACTTGATGAAAAACTGTTTTTT
CASSAGLDEKLFF
>TRBV7-8|TRBJ2-5|once|-
TGTGCCAGCAGCTTAGTTTCCGGGGAGACCCAGTACTTC
CASSLVSGETQYF
>TRBV2|TRBJ2-7|-|-
TGTGCCAGCAGCGACAGGTTACAGTACTTC
CASSDRLQYF
>TRBV19|TRBJ2-1|many|-
TGTGCCAGTAGTATGAGCAGCAATGGGTACAATGAGCAGTTCTTC
CASSMSSNGYNEQFF
>TRBV4-1|TRBJ2-3|few|TRBD2
TGCGCCAGCAGCCAAATGGGACTAGCGGGGGGGGGGACAGATACGCAGTATTTT
CASSQMGLAGGGTDTQYF
>TRBV15|TRBJ2-5|-|-
TGTGCCACGAGCCAGCTCAGGGGCCGATACCAAGAGACCCAGTACTTC
CATSQLRGRYQETQYF
>TRBV29-1|TRBJ2-3|-|-
TGCAGCGTTGATATGGGGGCAGCCACAGATACGCAGTATTTT
CSVDMGAATDTQYF
>TRBV15|TRBJ2-5|few|-
TGTGCCACCAGCATACCTAATTGGGGAGAGACCCAGTACTTC
CATSIPNWGETQYF
>TRBV19|TRBJ2-7|-|TRBD1
TGTGCCAGTACCATAGGGACAGCCCCCTACGAGCAGTACTTC
CASTIGTAPYEQYF